Listed here is a single T cell receptor (beta chain). Clones were sequenced by immunoSEQ multiplex PCR, and TCRdb holds only the in-frame ones, with some missing. The repertoire holds roughly 49,000 clones, roughly nine tenths seen once, with about 29% in the top ten. This sample is part of a study of blood T cell repertoires in COVID-19. On the study more broadly: Samples taken during acute and convalescent COVID-19 were collected in the United States, Italy and Spain.

The CDR3 loop spans 15 amino acids. Trimming took off 1 base at V and 7 bases at J, with 14 bases between the two ends. Germline V gives CDR1 MGHRA, CDR2 YSYEKL. The sequencing sample was made of peripheral blood. This chain links TRBV4-1 with TRBJ1-5; a weak D match, TRBD1 (5 bases). The receptor was isolated from a human donor in a cohort sampled during active COVID-19. The CDR3 DNA is TGCGCCAGCAGCCAAGGTTTCAGGGTTGAACAGCCCCAGCATTTT. As protein: CASSQGFRVEQPQHF.